Following are 28 T cell receptor beta chains from one sample sequenced in a study of T cell responses to AZD1222 COVID-19 vaccine. Here immunoSEQ multiplex PCR was the method, and the copy in TCRdb shows in-frame clones only, minus some. This sample has around 80,000 clones, with approximately 91% found just once. The sample was peripheral blood, taken on day 0 of AZD1222 vaccination. These receptors came from an adult in good health.

The V and J genes are TRBV10-3 and TRBJ2-7; D unresolved. The CDR3 covers 15 residues. Germline V gives CDR1 ENHRY, CDR2 SYGVKD. Trimming stripped 2 bases from V and 6 bases from J, with 17 bases between. Here the CDR3 reads CAISEGPWANTEQYV. In DNA, the CDR3 is TGTGCCATCAGTGAGGGGCCCTGGGCGAACACCGAGCAGTACGTC.

The chain carries TRBV5-1 and TRBJ2-1; 7 bases agree with TRBD2. Germline CDR1 reads SGHRS; CDR2 reads YFSETQ. This CDR3 spans 15 amino acids. V dropped 1 base and J dropped 1; count of bases not matched to a gene: 2. The CDR3 reads CASSLLGGSYNEQFF. Written as DNA, the CDR3 is TGCGCCAGCAGCTTGCTGGGGGGGTCCTACAATGAGCAGTTCTTC.

The chain is built from TRBV19 and TRBJ1-4, with TRBD1 identical over 7 bases. The germline CDR1 and CDR2 sequences are LNHDA and SQIVND (reference sequence). This CDR3 comprises 14 residues. The V segment lost 2 bases and the J segment 7 bases; nucleotides outside the gene matches: 4. CDR3 nucleotide sequence: TGTGCCAGTAGTATAACAGGGGATGGTGAAAAACTGTTTTTT. Encoded protein: CASSITGDGEKLFF.

The V call is TRBV18, the J call TRBJ2-3; possible D gene TRBD1, 6 bases. The CDR3 covers 16 residues. V lost 0 bases and J lost 6, with 16 bases in between. Germline V gene sequence: CDR1 KGHSH, CDR2 LQKENI. The CDR3 reads CASSPPTGGGEDTQYF. Here the CDR3 DNA reads TGTGCCAGCTCACCACCGACAGGTGGGGGCGAGGATACGCAGTATTTT. The full variable domain, its missing parts supplied by reference TRBV18 and TRBJ2-3, is NAGVMQNPRHLVRRRGQEARLRCSPMKGHSHVYWYRQLPEEGLKFMVYLQKENIIDESGMPKERFSAEFPKEGPSILRIQQVVRGDSAAYFCASSPPTGGGEDTQYFGPGTRLTVL.

The rearrangement links TRBV18 to TRBJ2-1, with D unresolved. The germline V gene encodes CDR1 KGHSH and CDR2 LQKENI. V lost 3 bases to trimming and J lost 0 bases, with 9 bases between them. This CDR3 has 15 residues. CDR3 in amino acids: CASSPVTRSYNEQFF. The CDR3 DNA sequence: TGTGCCAGCTCACCCGTCACCCGCTCCTACAATGAGCAGTTCTTC.

This clone appeared a few times. The rearrangement joins TRBV11-2 to TRBJ1-1; D not certain. Between the trimmed V and J ends, which lost 2 bases and 3 bases, there was a span of 10 bases. The germline V gene has CDR1 SGHAT and CDR2 FQNNGV. There are 14 residues in the CDR3. The DNA for the CDR3 is TGTGCCAGCAGCTTATATTTTGGGGACACTGAAGCTTTCTTT. Encoded protein: CASSLYFGDTEAFF. Combining the CDR3 with reference TRBV11-2 and TRBJ1-1 gives the whole variable domain EAGVAQSPRYKIIEKRQSVAFWCNPISGHATLYWYQQILGQGPKLLIQFQNNGVVDDSQLPKDRFSAERLKGVDSTLKIQPAKLEDSAVYLCASSLYFGDTEAFFGQGTRLTVV.

This chain links TRBV12-2 with TRBJ2-7. TRBV12-2 is termed a pseudogene. The CDR3 extends over 17 amino acids. The CDR3 here is CASRFPSPAKGTYEQYV. CDR3 DNA sequence: TGTGCAAGTCGCTTCCCCTCCCCGGCAAAAGGCACCTACGAGCAGTACGTC.

The rearrangement links TRBV11-2 to TRBJ2-2; 9 bases align to TRBD2. There are 15 residues in the CDR3. V lost 1 base and J lost 4; bases outside the gene matches: 1. Germline CDR1 and CDR2: SGHAT and FQNNGV. Here the CDR3 reads CASSLGTSVTGELFF. For the CDR3, the DNA is TGTGCCAGCAGCTTAGGGACTAGCGTCACCGGGGAGCTGTTTTTT.

Written as DNA, the CDR3 is TGTGCCAGCAGTTTATCTCTGACTCGTGAGCAGTTCTTC. It encodes CASSLSLTREQFF. The chain employs TRBV12-3 or TRBV12-4 and TRBJ2-1, with D unclear. V was trimmed by 2 bases and J by 9 bases, leaving 11 bases between them. The CDR3 has 13 amino acids.

A single count supports this clone. The CDR3 DNA reads TGTGCCAGCAGTTTTCTTGTTGAGCAGTTCTTC. It translates to CASSFLVEQFF. This chain connects TRBV12-3 or TRBV12-4 to TRBJ2-1; D not certain. This CDR3 region has 11 residues. V was pared by 3 bases and J by 9 bases, with 6 bases between.

This chain joins TRBV11-2 and TRBJ1-3, with D possibly TRBD1 on 5 matching bases. The germline V gene has CDR1 SGHAT and CDR2 FQNNGV. The CDR3 extends over 13 amino acids. Trimming pared 1 base from V and 6 bases from J, leaving 7 bases between. The CDR3: CASSLGGVNTIYF. In DNA, the CDR3 is TGTGCCAGCAGCTTAGGAGGGGTAAACACCATATATTTT.

This clone was recorded only once. This chain links TRBV21-1 with TRBJ1-6; the D call TRBD1 from the table was never checked on the DNA. TRBV21-1 has pseudogene status. This CDR3 spans 19 amino acids. DNA for the CDR3: TGTGCCAGCATCCTGTACCGGGACAGGGGGAAACTTTATAATTCACCCCTCCACTTT. It is translated as CASILYRDRGKLYNSPLHF.

This chain connects TRBV2 to TRBJ2-5; 10 nucleotides align to TRBD2. This CDR3 contains 11 residues. The V gene end was trimmed by 8 bases and the J gene end by 9 bases; junction bases not matched to a gene: 3. CDR1 and CDR2 from the germline V gene are SNHLY and FYNNEI. The CDR3 protein is CASSLAGAQYF. The CDR3 nucleotides are TGTGCCAGCTCCCTAGCGGGGGCCCAGTACTTC. The whole variable domain, remainder taken from reference TRBV2 and TRBJ2-5, is EPEVTQTPSHQVTQMGQEVILRCVPISNHLYFYWYRQILGQKVEFLVSFYNNEISEKSEIFDDQFSVERPDGSNFTLKIRSTKLEDSAMYFCASSLAGAQYFGPGTRLLVL.

The chain is built from TRBV29-1 and TRBJ2-1, with TRBD2 matching over 10 bases. J gave up 3 bases and V 6 bases, and 8 bases lay outside the gene matches. This CDR3 is built from 15 residues. CDR1 is SQVTM, CDR2 ANQGSEA, per germline. This CDR3 is CSVKLAGRNYNEQFF. Written as DNA, the CDR3 is TGCAGCGTAAAACTAGCGGGGAGGAACTACAATGAGCAGTTCTTC.

The V gene is TRBV5-1, the J gene TRBJ2-1, with 7 bases aligning to TRBD1. Losses at the gene ends were 3 bases for V and 8 bases for J; bases not matched to a gene: 8. The germline V gene has CDR1 SGHRS and CDR2 YFSETQ. The CDR3 extends over 14 amino acids. This CDR3 is CASSSTGAFDEQFF. CDR3 DNA sequence: TGCGCCAGCAGCTCTACAGGGGCCTTCGATGAGCAGTTCTTC.

The chain is built from TRBV5-1 and TRBJ1-4; maybe TRBD1 (5 bases). Trimming removed 4 bases from V and 8 bases from J, with 12 bases in between. The CDR3 runs to 13 residues. Per germline, CDR1 SGHRS and CDR2 YFSETQ. Here the CDR3 DNA reads TGCGCCAGCAGCCCCGGGGCTATGGAAAAACTGTTTTTT. It translates to CASSPGAMEKLFF.

The chain uses TRBV18 and TRBJ2-7; 7 nucleotides agree with TRBD1. The CDR3 sequence is 16 residues long. Germline V lookup: CDR1 KGHSH, CDR2 LQKENI. The V gene end was trimmed by 1 base and the J gene end by 2 bases; junction bases not matched to a gene: 8. CDR3 DNA: TGTGCCAGCTCACCACTAACCCAGGACAGGACCTACGAGCAGTACTTC. It translates to CASSPLTQDRTYEQYF.

The chain has TRBV12-2 and TRBJ1-1; the table's D call of TRBD1 was not tested on the DNA. TRBV12-2 is described as a pseudogene. The CDR3 sequence is 20 residues long. The CDR3: CASRLERFGAGVVVNTEAFF. CDR3 nucleotides: TGTGCAAGTCGCTTAGAGCGGTTTGGGGCAGGGGTTGTTGTGAACACTGAAGCTTTCTTT.

The chain couples TRBV7-2 to TRBJ2-2; either TRBD1 or TRBD2 may supply D (6 bases each). Germline CDR1 is SGHTA and CDR2 is FQGNSA. V lost 0 bases, J lost 4 bases, and 15 bases lay in between. The length of the CDR3 is 17 residues. The chain's CDR3 is CASSLAGGRGATGELFF. The CDR3 DNA is TGTGCCAGCAGCTTAGCGGGGGGCAGGGGTGCCACCGGGGAGCTGTTTTTT.

This clone was recorded once. The chain employs TRBV27 and TRBJ2-2; D may be TRBD2 (5 bases). The CDR3 has 10 residues. Germline CDR1 MNHEY, CDR2 SMNVEV (reference sequence). Trimming pared 11 bases from V and 13 bases from J, leaving 14 bases between. The CDR3 loop is CAGLPRALFF. Here the CDR3 DNA reads TGTGCCGGATTGCCGCGGGCGCTGTTTTTT.

The chain has TRBV6-5 and TRBJ1-5; weak D call: TRBD1 (5 bases). Germline CDR1 and CDR2: MNHEY and SVGAGI. V lost 0 bases and J 7 bases, leaving 10 bases between the germline ends. This CDR3 is 14 amino acids long. The CDR3 nucleotides read TGTGCCAGCAGTTACTCGAGGGGAGCACAGCCCCAGCATTTT. It is translated as CASSYSRGAQPQHF.

V gene TRBV6-1 combines with J gene TRBJ2-7, with 9 bases identical to TRBD2. V lost 4 bases, J lost 5 bases, and 12 bases stayed unmatched. This CDR3 comprises 16 residues. Germline lookup yields CDR1 MNHNS and CDR2 SASEGT. CDR3 amino acids: CASSGPIAGAAHEQYF. The CDR3 DNA sequence: TGTGCCAGCAGTGGCCCCATAGCGGGGGCCGCCCACGAGCAGTACTTC.

This chain connects TRBV5-4 to TRBJ2-2; no clear D. The V end lost 4 bases, the J end lost 4 bases, and 14 bases lay between the germline ends. Per germline, CDR1 SGHNT and CDR2 YYREEE (reference sequence). This CDR3 is 15 amino acids long. CDR3 protein: CASSRDGLGTGELFF. The CDR3, as DNA: TGTGCCAGCAGCCGCGATGGGCTCGGCACCGGGGAGCTGTTTTTT.

V gene TRBV7-2 combines with J gene TRBJ2-3; TRBD2 aligns across 12 bases. V was pared by 5 bases and J by 5 bases, with 8 bases of the junction left unmatched. The CDR3 is 16 residues long. From germline, CDR1 is SGHTA and CDR2 FQGNSA. CDR3 amino acids: CASSNRLAGDLDTQYF. The CDR3 DNA is TGTGCCAGCAGCAATCGACTAGCGGGGGACCTAGATACGCAGTATTTT.

The CDR3 region is CASSLGEETQYF. The CDR3 nucleotides read TGTGCCAGCAGCTTAGGAGAGGAGACCCAGTACTTC. The V and J genes are TRBV7-9 and TRBJ2-5; D is uncertain. V lost 1 base to trimming and J lost 5 bases, with 5 bases between them. The CDR3 covers 12 residues. Germline V gene sequence: CDR1 SEHNR, CDR2 FQNEAQ (reference sequence).

The chain couples TRBV19 to TRBJ1-5; TRBD1 matches 9 bases. Germline V gene sequence: CDR1 LNHDA, CDR2 SQIVND (reference sequence). V lost 5 bases, J lost 0 bases, and 8 bases stayed unmatched. There are 17 residues in the CDR3. CDR3 sequence (DNA): TGTGCCAGTAGTTCACAGGGGGCGGACTATAGCAATCAGCCCCAGCATTTT. Encoded protein: CASSSQGADYSNQPQHF.

The chain uses TRBV6-1 and TRBJ2-1; 11 bases map to TRBD1. The CDR3 consists of 19 residues. Germline CDR1 reads MNHNS; CDR2 reads SASEGT. V was clipped by 0 bases and J by 4 bases; unmatched bases: 11. This CDR3 is CASSEAFSGGTGGYNEQFF. The CDR3 nucleotides read TGTGCCAGCAGTGAAGCCTTTTCCGGCGGGACAGGGGGGTACAATGAGCAGTTCTTC.

The chain uses TRBV4-1 and TRBJ2-7; D not resolved. The CDR3 runs 20 residues. Between the trimmed V and J ends, which lost 0 bases and 4 bases, there was a span of 28 bases. Germline CDR1 reads MGHRA; CDR2 reads YSYEKL. For the CDR3, the DNA is TGCGCCAGCAGCCAAGATGTCCCACGTTGGGCGGCAAGATCACGTTACGAGCAGTACTTC. It specifies CASSQDVPRWAARSRYEQYF.